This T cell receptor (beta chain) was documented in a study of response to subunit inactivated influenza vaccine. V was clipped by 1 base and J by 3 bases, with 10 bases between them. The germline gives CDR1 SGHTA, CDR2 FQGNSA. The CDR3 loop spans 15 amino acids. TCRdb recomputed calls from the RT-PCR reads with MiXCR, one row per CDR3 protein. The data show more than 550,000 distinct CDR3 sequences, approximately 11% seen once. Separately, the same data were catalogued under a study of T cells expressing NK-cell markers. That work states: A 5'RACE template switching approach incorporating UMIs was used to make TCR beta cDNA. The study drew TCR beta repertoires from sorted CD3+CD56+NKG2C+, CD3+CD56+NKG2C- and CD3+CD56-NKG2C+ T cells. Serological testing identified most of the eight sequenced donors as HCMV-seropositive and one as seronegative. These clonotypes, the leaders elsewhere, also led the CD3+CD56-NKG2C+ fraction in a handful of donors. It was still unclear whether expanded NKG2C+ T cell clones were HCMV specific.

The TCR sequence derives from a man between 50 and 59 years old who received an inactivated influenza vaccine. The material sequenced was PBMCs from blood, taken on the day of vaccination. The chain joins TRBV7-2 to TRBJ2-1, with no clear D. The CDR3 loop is CASSLEPQLYNEQFF. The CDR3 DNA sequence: TGTGCCAGCAGCTTAGAACCGCAGCTCTACAATGAGCAGTTCTTC.